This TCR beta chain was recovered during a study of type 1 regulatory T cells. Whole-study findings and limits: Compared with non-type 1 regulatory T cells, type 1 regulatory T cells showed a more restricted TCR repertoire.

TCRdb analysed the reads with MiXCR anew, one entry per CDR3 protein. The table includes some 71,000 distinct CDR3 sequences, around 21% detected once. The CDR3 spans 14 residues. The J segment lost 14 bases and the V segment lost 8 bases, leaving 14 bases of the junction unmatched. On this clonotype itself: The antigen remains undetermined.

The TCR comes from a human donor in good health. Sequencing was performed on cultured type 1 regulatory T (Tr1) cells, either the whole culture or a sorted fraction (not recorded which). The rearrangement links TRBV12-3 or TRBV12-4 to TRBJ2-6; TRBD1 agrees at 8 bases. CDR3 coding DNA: TGTGCCAGCTCTAGAGGGACAGGCCTGTCCTTCCTGACTTTC. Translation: CASSRGTGLSFLTF.